This entry concerns a single T cell receptor beta chain. Its antigen remains unidentified. Arm-PCR with iRepertoire HTBI primers amplified the CDR3 regions for these TCR beta libraries. Each CDR3 protein is one row after TCRdb ran MiXCR on the multiplex PCR reads. The sample has about 540,000 distinct CDR3 sequences, roughly 14% seen once; the top ten hold about 9.1%. The data were obtained in a study of regulatory T cells in long-lasting Graves disease. CDR1 is MNHEY and CDR2 is SVGAGI in the germline V gene. V lost 2 bases, J lost 7 bases, and 9 bases lay in between. CDR3 length equals 12 residues. Study results and limitations: Persistent Graves' patients possessed reduced TCR diversity relative to recently diagnosed ones. When disease was persistent, TRBV28, TRBJ1-2 and TRBJ2-5 were the favored segments.

This sample's time point: newly diagnosed GD, antithyroid drugs for less than 3 months. Isolated PBMC RNA provided the starting material for the TCR library. These data are also associated with another study on T cells in Graves' hyperthyroidism and ophthalmopathy. That paper notes: Based on clinical symptoms, serum thyroxine and TRAb, thyroid ultrasound and orbital computed tomography, diagnoses were reached. Initially, a first-round RT-PCR of the TCR CDR3 employed the HTBI primer set.

The gene calls are TRBV6-5 and TRBJ2-7; D gene ambiguous. The TCR was taken from a young man with Graves disease. The source was peripheral blood mononuclear cells (PBMCs), collected at new diagnosis, from a patient treated with antithyroid drugs. The DNA of the CDR3 is TGTGCCAGCAGTTACAACCGAGAGGAGCAGTACTTC. It is translated as CASSYNREEQYF.